The T cell receptor beta chain under discussion was sequenced for a study of blood T cell repertoires in COVID-19. The sample holds a few counts of this clone. The CDR3 sequence is 14 residues long. Germline V gene lookup returns CDR1 SGHTA and CDR2 FQGTGA. V lost 2 bases and J lost 8, with 15 bases in between. Generated by immunoSEQ multiplex PCR, the TCRdb table keeps only in-frame clones and is missing some. The profile covers about 280,000 clones, with about 85% appearing a single time and less than 15% taken by the ten largest. V and J are TRBV7-3 and TRBJ1-1; tentative D call: TRBD1 (6 bases). The sequence derives from a human donor in a cohort sampled during active COVID-19. Source material: peripheral blood. This CDR3 reads CASSLSGAKEEAFF. The CDR3 DNA sequence: TGTGCCAGCAGCTTATCAGGGGCCAAGGAGGAAGCTTTCTTT.